This TCR beta chain was documented in a study of blood T cell repertoires in COVID-19. Study overall: Sources were T cells, B-cell-depleted T cells, or PBMCs; the material itself was cDNA or gDNA.

Per the germline V gene, CDR1 is MNHEY and CDR2 is SVGAGI. V lost 6 bases and J 2 bases, leaving 10 bases between the germline ends. There are 13 residues in the CDR3. Recruits, aged roughly 18 to 95 years, lived in around 24 US areas. It was within 2 weeks before study entry that exposed participants met a COVID-19 case. Per the original methods: Estimation of nucleated cell counts was performed using reference gene primer amplification. The data were produced by immunoSEQ multiplex PCR, yet TCRdb's version contains in-frame clones alone and is incomplete. V and J calls and clone size are copied from that table; D and trimming were computed from the DNA. The top ten hold roughly 5% of the sample, which has 150,000 or so clones, over 80% seen once. Notes on this clone: This specimen includes other DNA sequences encoding the same CDR3.

The V and J genes are TRBV6-5 and TRBJ1-2; tentatively, D is TRBD1 (6 bases). What was sequenced was PBMCs or T cells enriched from blood (not recorded which). The source is a man between 65 and 85 years old who had been exposed to COVID-19. This CDR3 reads CASRTDSNYGYTF. The DNA of the CDR3 is TGTGCCAGCAGAACGGACAGCAACTATGGCTACACCTTC.